This record covers a single T cell receptor beta chain. There is no known antigen for this receptor. Per-base quality was not reported, and no clone a single base away is much larger than it. The V end loses 0 bases and the J end loses 0 bases, and a stretch of 12 bases separates them. CDR1 is given as SEHNR and CDR2 as FQNEAQ, both from the germline V gene (reference sequence). The CDR3 holds 16 amino acids from the cysteine to the phenylalanine. Only the CDR3 portion is preserved as DNA: 48 bases, with reading frame beginning at the first base. These data are taken from a study of blood T cell repertoires in COVID-19 (dated by TCRdb to 2020 to 2021). Study-level background: Samples from collaborators originated in the United States, Italy and Spain and spanned both the acute and convalescent phases of COVID-19. Where available, HLA class I and class II types were taken from metadata supplied by the sample provider and were not determined by assay-based typing. Deeply sampled blood TCRbeta repertoires from subjects exposed to, actively infected with, or recovered from COVID-19 were included in the dataset. The material from the prospective study consisted of cDNA or gDNA derived from T cells, B-cell-depleted T cells, or PBMCs. Nearly every sample came with metadata listing a de-identified subject ID, COVID-19 status, age in years and sex. The repertoires were released in a freely available public database meant as a resource for research on the immune response to SARS-CoV-2. Samples were obtained from the ongoing ImmuneRACE study (first 160 participants) and from 1,200 or so subjects provided by 6 global collaborators. Broader findings and caveats from the paper: Clinical and demographic metadata were provided uncurated, with the amount varying by source and participant.

TCRbeta CDR3 regions were amplified from genomic DNA using the immunoSEQ Assay, a bias-controlled multiplex PCR. The original pipeline was this. The number of nucleated cells in each sample was estimated by amplification of reference gene primers within the assay. To quantify the absolute abundance of each unique TCRbeta CDR3 rearrangement, sequence reads were collapsed and filtered. Productive Simpson clonality was computed per sample as the square root of Simpson's diversity index over productive rearrangements. In its TCRdb copy, this immuneACCESS table keeps in-frame sequences only and misses some clones. Where compared with another copy, unresolved V genes explain less than half of these, and the others have no known cause. The DNA was the basis for D and trimming; V, J and clone size are from that table. The sample includes approximately 51,000 clones, with roughly 91% observed a single time. Of the sample, 6.5% to 8% falls within the top ten clones.

Whole blood was collected in K2EDTA tubes by collaborating institutions according to the institutions' own protocols. Collaborator samples were shipped for TCRbeta analysis as frozen whole blood, isolated PBMCs, or DNA extracted from either sample type. The specimen was peripheral blood. This TCR derives from a man between 45 and 60 years old with active COVID-19. The chain couples TRBV7-9 to TRBJ2-7; TRBD2 could be the D gene, as 6 bases match. CDR3 loop: CASSLALGTYSYEQYF. The sequenced DNA: TGTGCCAGCAGCTTAGCGCTTGGGACTTACTCCTACGAGCAGTACTTC.